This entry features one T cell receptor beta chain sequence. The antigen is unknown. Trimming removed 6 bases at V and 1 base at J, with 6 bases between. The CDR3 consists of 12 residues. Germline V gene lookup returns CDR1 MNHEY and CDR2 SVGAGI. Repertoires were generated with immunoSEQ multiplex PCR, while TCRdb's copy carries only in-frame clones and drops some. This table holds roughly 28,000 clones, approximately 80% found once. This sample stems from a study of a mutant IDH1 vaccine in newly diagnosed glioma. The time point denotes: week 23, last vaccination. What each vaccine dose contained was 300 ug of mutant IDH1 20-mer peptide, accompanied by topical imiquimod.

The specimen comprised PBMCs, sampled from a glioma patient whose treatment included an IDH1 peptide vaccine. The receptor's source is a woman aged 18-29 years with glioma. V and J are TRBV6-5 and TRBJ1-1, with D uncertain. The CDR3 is CASRFGNTEAFF. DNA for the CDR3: TGTGCCAGCAGGTTTGGGAACACTGAAGCTTTCTTT.